A selection of T cell receptor beta chains follows, all from one sample in a study of cytomegalovirus exposure and HLA in healthy donors. Generated by immunoSEQ multiplex PCR, the TCRdb table keeps only in-frame clones and is missing some. Here the sample spans hundreds of thousands of clones, about nine tenths being singletons. Sequencing used PBMCs. The origin of the receptors is a woman younger than 35 in good health and CMV-seronegative. The CDR3 runs from the conserved cysteine through the conserved F or W. The D gene is left open where the match is weak.

>TRBJ1-4|TRBV4-1|-
CASSQSRLLNEKLFF
TGCGCCAGCAGCCAAAGTCGACTCCTAAATGAAAAACTGTTTTTT
>TRBJ2-1|TRBV6-1|-
CASSVGRGADGQFF
TGTGCCAGCAGTGTAGGTCGGGGGGCGGACGGGCAGTTCTTC
>TRBJ2-5|TRBV6-5|-
CASSYSTRGDQETQYF
TGTGCCAGCAGTTACTCGACCAGGGGAGATCAAGAGACCCAGTACTTC
>TRBJ2-5|TRBV30|-
CAWSVTQEETQYF
TGTGCCTGGAGTGTTACTCAGGAAGAGACCCAGTACTTC
>TRBJ2-7|TRBV25-1|-
CASSPFQGYEQYF
TGTGCCAGCAGTCCGTTTCAGGGCTACGAGCAGTACTTC
>TRBJ2-3|TRBV29-1|TRBD1
CSVEDPPGTGDSTDTQYF
TGCAGCGTTGAAGATCCCCCTGGGACAGGGGATAGCACAGATACGCAGTATTTT
>TRBJ1-1|TRBV9|TRBD1
CASSAPTGAGTEAFF
TGTGCCAGCAGCGCGCCGACAGGGGCAGGAACTGAAGCTTTCTTT
>TRBJ1-6|TRBV13|TRBD1
CASSSGTGDHSPLHF
TGTGCCAGCAGCTCCGGAACAGGGGACCATTCACCCCTCCACTTT
>TRBJ2-1|TRBV11-3|TRBD2
CASSPSGAASNEQFF
TGTGCCAGCAGCCCGAGCGGGGCGGCGTCCAATGAGCAGTTCTTC
>TRBJ1-5|TRBV30|TRBD1
CAWSVDRVQPQHF
TGTGCCTGGAGCGTCGACAGGGTTCAGCCCCAGCATTTT